This TCR beta chain came from a study of blood T cell repertoires in COVID-19 (TCRdb year 2020). About the full investigation: Samples covering the acute and convalescent phases of COVID-19 were provided by collaborators in the United States, Italy and Spain. The prospective study material was composed of cDNA or gDNA derived from T cells, B-cell-depleted T cells, or PBMCs. Subjects who had been exposed to COVID-19, were actively infected with it, or had recovered from it provided the deeply sampled blood TCRbeta repertoires that made up the dataset. The repertoires were made available in a free public database intended to serve as a resource for research on the immune response to SARS-CoV-2. The samples were drawn from the first 160 participants of the ongoing ImmuneRACE study and from 1,200 or so subjects provided by 6 global collaborators. Nearly every sample came with metadata listing a de-identified subject ID, COVID-19 status, age in years and sex. Where available, HLA class I and class II types were taken from metadata supplied by the sample provider and were not determined by assay-based typing.

Whole blood was collected in K2EDTA tubes by collaborating institutions according to the institutions' own protocols. For TCRbeta analysis, collaborators shipped samples in one of three forms: frozen whole blood, isolated PBMCs, or DNA extracted from either of those sample types. V and J are trimmed by 2 bases and 0 bases, and the gene matches miss 7 bases of the junction. The CDR3 numbers 17 residues from cysteine through phenylalanine. The sequence is cut down to CDR3 DNA, 51 bases in frame from base 1. CDR1 LNHDA and CDR2 SQIVND are derived from the germline V gene (reference sequence). TCRbeta CDR3 regions were amplified from genomic DNA by means of the immunoSEQ Assay, a bias-controlled multiplex PCR. Under the source paper's analysis protocol: Within the assay, amplification of reference gene primers was used to estimate how many nucleated cells each sample contained. To quantify the absolute abundance of each unique TCRbeta CDR3 rearrangement, sequence reads were collapsed and filtered. For each sample, productive Simpson clonality was calculated by taking the square root of Simpson's diversity index across productive rearrangements. TCRdb re-hosts the immuneACCESS table, in-frame sequences only. Its copies lack some clones; in the studies checked, an unresolved V gene accounts for under half of them, and the cause for the rest is not known. The DNA gave D and trimming, while V, J and clone size come from that table. This sample has about 190,000 clones in its table, and more than 75% of those were observed once. About 4.4% of the sample goes to the ten largest clones.

A word on this clone: What this receptor recognizes is not known. No much larger clonotype is one base removed from it; base qualities were not supplied.

What the authors observed across the whole study: How much clinical and demographic metadata was included differed by source and by participant, and the metadata was provided uncurated.

Sequenced sample: peripheral blood. This chain is built from TRBV19 and TRBJ1-5, with TRBD1 matching 7 junction bases. This sequence was found in a human donor in a cohort sampled during active COVID-19. The nucleotide sequence reads as follows: TGTGCCAGTAGTATAAGAGTCAGGGGGGATAGCAATCAGCCCCAGCATTTT. The resulting protein is CASSIRVRGDSNQPQHF.